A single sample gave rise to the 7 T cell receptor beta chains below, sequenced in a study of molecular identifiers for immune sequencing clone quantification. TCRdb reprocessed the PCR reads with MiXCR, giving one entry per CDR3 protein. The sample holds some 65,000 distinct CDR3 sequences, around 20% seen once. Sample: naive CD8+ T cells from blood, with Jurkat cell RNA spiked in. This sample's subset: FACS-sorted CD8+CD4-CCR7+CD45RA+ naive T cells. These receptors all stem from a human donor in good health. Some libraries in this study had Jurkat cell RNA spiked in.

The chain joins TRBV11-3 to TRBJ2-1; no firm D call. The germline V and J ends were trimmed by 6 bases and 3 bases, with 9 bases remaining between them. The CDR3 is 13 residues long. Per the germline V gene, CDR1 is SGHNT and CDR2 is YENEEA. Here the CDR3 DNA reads TGTGCCAGCAGGGCTGGCGGCTACAATGAGCAGTTCTTC. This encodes CASRAGGYNEQFF.

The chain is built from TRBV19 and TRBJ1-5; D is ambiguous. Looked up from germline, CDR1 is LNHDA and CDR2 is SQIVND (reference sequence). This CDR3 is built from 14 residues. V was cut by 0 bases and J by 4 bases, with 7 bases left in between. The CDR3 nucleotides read TGTGCCAGTAGTATAGACACTTCAAATCAGCCCCAGCATTTT. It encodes CASSIDTSNQPQHF.

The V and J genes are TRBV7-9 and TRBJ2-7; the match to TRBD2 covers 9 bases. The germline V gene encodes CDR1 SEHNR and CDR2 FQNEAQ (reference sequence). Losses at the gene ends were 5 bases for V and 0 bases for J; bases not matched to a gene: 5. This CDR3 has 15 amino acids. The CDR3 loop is CASSPRLADSYEQYF. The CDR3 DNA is TGTGCCAGCAGCCCCCGACTAGCGGACTCCTACGAGCAGTACTTC.

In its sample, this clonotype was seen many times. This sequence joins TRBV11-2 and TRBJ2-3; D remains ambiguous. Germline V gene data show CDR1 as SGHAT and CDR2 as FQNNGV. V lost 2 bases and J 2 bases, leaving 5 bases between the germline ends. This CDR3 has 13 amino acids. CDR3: CASSLRATDTQYF. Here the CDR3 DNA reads TGTGCCAGCAGCTTAAGGGCCACAGATACGCAGTATTTT.

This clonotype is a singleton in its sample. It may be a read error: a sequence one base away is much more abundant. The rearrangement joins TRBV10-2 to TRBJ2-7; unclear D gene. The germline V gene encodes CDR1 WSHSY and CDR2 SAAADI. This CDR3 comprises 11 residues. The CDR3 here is CAVGPSCERYF. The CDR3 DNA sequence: TGCGCCGTGGGTCCGTCCTGCGAGCGGTACTTC.

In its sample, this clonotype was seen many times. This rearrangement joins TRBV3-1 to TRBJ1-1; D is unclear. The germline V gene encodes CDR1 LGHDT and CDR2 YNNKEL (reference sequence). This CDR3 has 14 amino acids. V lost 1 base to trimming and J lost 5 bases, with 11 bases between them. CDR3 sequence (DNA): TGTGCCAGCAGCCAAGGCCGCGGGTGGACTGAAGCTTTCTTT. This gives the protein CASSQGRGWTEAFF.

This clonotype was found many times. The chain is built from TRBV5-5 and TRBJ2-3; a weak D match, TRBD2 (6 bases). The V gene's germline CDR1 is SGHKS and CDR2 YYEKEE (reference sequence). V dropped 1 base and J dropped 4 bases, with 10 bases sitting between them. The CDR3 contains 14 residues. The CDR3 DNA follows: TGTGCCAGCAGCTTGACGGGGGTCCCAGATACGCAGTATTTT. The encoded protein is CASSLTGVPDTQYF.